Presented here are 2 T cell receptor beta chains from one specimen sequenced in a study of CD8 T cells in cerebrospinal fluid in Alzheimer's disease (dated by TCRdb to about 2020). The library was prepared using 10x single-cell sequencing. This sample was sequenced with a NextSeq 550. Each entry corresponds to one CDR3 protein sequence from reads that TCRdb reprocessed, and DNA is not given. This sample's listing comprises 1,500 or so distinct CDR3 sequences. Around 9.9% of the sample rests with the top ten. Sequences were obtained from cerebrospinal fluid. These receptors originate from a human donor with mild cognitive impairment.

According to its frequency, this clonotype is medium-sized (0.01 to 0.1%). This chain links TRBV12-3 or TRBV12-4 with TRBJ1-2; TCRdb indicates TRBD1, and absent DNA this call remains unverified. This CDR3 has 13 residues. CDR3 residues: CATDLEGGHGYTF.

Measured by frequency, this clonotype is medium-sized. CDR3 region: CAISDRGYEQYF. V usage is TRBV10-3 and J usage is TRBJ2-7; the TRBD1 assignment by TCRdb is unverifiable without DNA. The V gene's germline CDR1 is ENHRY and CDR2 SYGVKD. This CDR3 comprises 12 residues.